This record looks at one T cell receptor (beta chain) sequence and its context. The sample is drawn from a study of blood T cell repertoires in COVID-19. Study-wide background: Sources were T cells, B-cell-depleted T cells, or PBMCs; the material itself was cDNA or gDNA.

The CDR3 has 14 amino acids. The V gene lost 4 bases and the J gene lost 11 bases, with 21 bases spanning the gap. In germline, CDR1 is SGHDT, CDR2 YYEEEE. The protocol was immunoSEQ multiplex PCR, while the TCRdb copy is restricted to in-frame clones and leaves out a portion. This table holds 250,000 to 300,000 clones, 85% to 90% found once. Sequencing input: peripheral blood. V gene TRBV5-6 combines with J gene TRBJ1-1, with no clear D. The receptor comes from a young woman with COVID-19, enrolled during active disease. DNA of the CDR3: TGTGCCAGCAGCCCCCTTAGGCGGTCCCTGGAGGCTTTCTTT. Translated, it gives CASSPLRRSLEAFF.